This T cell receptor beta chain came from a study of T-cell reconstitution after alpha-beta-depleted transplantation in children. This clonotype was counted between two and nine times. V shed 2 bases, J shed 5 bases, and the junction held 11 bases outside the gene matches. The V gene's germline CDR1 is SGHNT and CDR2 YYREEE (reference sequence). The CDR3 runs 16 residues. Preparation of the TCRbeta library was carried out with unique molecular identifiers. From the PCR reads, TCRdb called clonotypes with MiXCR, one entry per CDR3 protein. The data contain about 600,000 distinct CDR3 sequences, 10% of them singletons.

The sequence derives from a human donor who donated a stem cell graft to a child with acute myeloid leukemia. The source was PBMCs from the stem cell graft donor, collected from the stem cell graft. The chain employs TRBV5-4 and TRBJ2-5, with 8 bases identical to TRBD2. The CDR3 is CASSFWAGGSLETQYF. The CDR3 nucleotides read TGTGCCAGCAGCTTCTGGGCGGGAGGCTCGTTGGAGACCCAGTACTTC.